This entry lists 30 T cell receptor beta chains sequenced from one sample in a study of CD8+ T cells in alopecia areata. It was cDNA, reverse transcribed from extracted RNA, that served as the sequencing template. The data were produced by immunoSEQ multiplex PCR, yet TCRdb's version contains in-frame clones alone and is incomplete. In the table there are around 250,000 clones, about 68% of which are singletons. Here the sequenced sample was CD4+ T cells sorted from blood, taken at week 0. The receptors stem from a human donor with alopecia areata.

CDR3: CASSEWAGQGYTF. The CDR3 DNA sequence: TGTGCCAGCAGTGAGTGGGCAGGGCAAGGCTACACCTTC. The chain is built from TRBV25-1 and TRBJ1-2; possible D gene TRBD1, 5 bases. Trimming stripped 3 bases from V and 8 bases from J, with 13 bases between. Germline values: CDR1 MGHDK, CDR2 SYGVNS. The CDR3 length is 13 residues.

This chain uses TRBV5-1 with TRBJ1-2; D perhaps matches TRBD1 (6 bases). This CDR3 has 15 amino acids. The V gene's germline CDR1 is SGHRS and CDR2 YFSETQ. The V end was cut by 0 bases, the J end by 8 bases, with 17 bases between. The CDR3 is CASSLEGHLSNGYTF. The DNA for the CDR3 is TGCGCCAGCAGCTTGGAGGGACACTTGTCTAACGGCTACACCTTC.

In this sample, this clone turned up once. The chain employs TRBV5-1 and TRBJ2-3; D ambiguous. This CDR3 spans 15 amino acids. V was shortened by 1 base and J by 0 bases, with 9 bases between the two germline ends. The germline V gene has CDR1 SGHRS and CDR2 YFSETQ. The CDR3 is CASSLQSSSTDTQYF. DNA for the CDR3: TGCGCCAGCAGCTTGCAAAGCTCTAGCACAGATACGCAGTATTTT.

The chain combines TRBV10-3 with TRBJ2-1; 7 positions match TRBD2. CDR1 and CDR2 (germline): ENHRY, SYGVKD. The CDR3 totals 14 residues. Trimming removed 4 bases from V and 5 bases from J; junction bases left unmatched: 5. The CDR3 spells CAISARGNHNEQFF. As DNA, the CDR3 is TGTGCCATCAGTGCGCGGGGGAATCACAATGAGCAGTTCTTC.

V usage is TRBV6-5 and J usage is TRBJ2-2; possibly TRBD2 for D (5 bases). In germline, CDR1 is MNHEY, CDR2 SVGAGI. CDR3 size: 14 residues. V shed 6 bases and J shed 1 base, with 9 bases lying between them. The CDR3 nucleotides are TGTGCCAGCAGGAGGGTCCTGAACACCGGGGAGCTGTTTTTT. This translates into CASRRVLNTGELFF.

There are a few counts of this clone. The chain joins TRBV7-9 to TRBJ1-1; D is uncertain. Per germline, CDR1 SEHNR and CDR2 FQNEAQ (reference sequence). This CDR3 has 12 residues. V lost 5 bases to trimming and J lost 8 bases, with 12 bases between them. The CDR3 is CASSQVEGEAFF. For the CDR3, the DNA is TGTGCCAGCAGCCAGGTTGAGGGCGAAGCTTTCTTT.

The chain couples TRBV15 to TRBJ2-5; the D is unclear. Germline CDR1 is LNHNV and CDR2 is YYDKDF (reference sequence). The CDR3 runs to 15 residues. The germline V and J ends were trimmed by 4 bases and 5 bases, with 17 bases remaining between them. The CDR3 nucleotides are TGTGCCACCAGCAAGGACCAGGCTGTAGGGGAGACCCAGTACTTC. It translates to CATSKDQAVGETQYF.

This chain's CDR3 is CASSLASGQGNIQYF. Here the CDR3 DNA reads TGTGCCAGCAGCTTAGCTTCTGGGCAGGGGAACATTCAGTACTTC. The J gene is TRBJ2-4, the V gene TRBV7-2; D is possibly TRBD1 (6 bases). The CDR3 has 15 residues. Germline V gene sequence: CDR1 SGHTA, CDR2 FQGNSA. Trimming removed 0 bases from V and 7 bases from J, with 13 bases in between.

This clone was seen a handful of times. V usage is TRBV15 and J usage is TRBJ1-5; 7 bases line up with TRBD1. The trim removed 5 bases at V and 4 bases at J, leaving 2 bases unmatched. Germline-derived CDR1 and CDR2 are LNHNV and YYDKDF (reference sequence). This CDR3 spans 13 amino acids. As DNA, the CDR3 is TGTGCCACCAGCCGGGACAGAAATCAGCCCCAGCATTTT. Translated, it gives CATSRDRNQPQHF.

V is TRBV30 and J is TRBJ2-7; 7 nucleotides match TRBD1. CDR3 length: 13 residues. Per germline, CDR1 GTSNPN and CDR2 SVGIG (reference sequence). Unmatched junction bases numbered 6, after V lost 3 bases and J lost 4 bases. As DNA, the CDR3 is TGTGCCTGGAGGACGACAGGGAATTACGAGCAGTACTTC. Translated, it gives CAWRTTGNYEQYF.

The chain is built from TRBV29-1 and TRBJ2-7; 7 bases map to TRBD2. The CDR3 loop spans 12 amino acids. Germline CDR1 SQVTM, CDR2 ANQGSEA. Unmatched junction bases numbered 5, after V lost 7 bases and J lost 2 bases. DNA of the CDR3: TGCAGCGCCCGGGAGGACACCTACGAGCAGTACTTC. Translated: CSAREDTYEQYF.

The chain recombines TRBV6-5 with TRBJ1-6; TRBD1 agrees at 7 bases. CDR3 length: 15 amino acids. The trim removed 6 bases at V and 0 bases at J, leaving 2 bases unmatched. Germline lookup yields CDR1 MNHEY and CDR2 SVGAGI. The CDR3 sequence: CASRQGISYNSPLHF. The CDR3 DNA sequence: TGTGCCAGCAGACAGGGGATCTCCTATAATTCACCCCTCCACTTT.

CDR3 DNA sequence: TGTGCCAGCAGCTTAGATGGTGTGGTCGGAGAGACCCAGTACTTC. This sequence encodes CASSLDGVVGETQYF. The chain couples TRBV11-2 to TRBJ2-5; D is undetermined. The germline V gene encodes CDR1 SGHAT and CDR2 FQNNGV. The CDR3 extends over 15 amino acids. Between the trimmed V and J ends, which lost 0 bases and 4 bases, there was a span of 12 bases.

There are a few counts of this clone. The chain carries TRBV29-1 and TRBJ2-7; 9 nucleotides line up with TRBD1. Losses at the gene ends were 3 bases for V and 7 bases for J; bases not matched to a gene: 7. The CDR3 totals 13 residues. Germline-derived CDR1 and CDR2 are SQVTM and ANQGSEA. DNA of the CDR3: TGCAGCGTTGATGGGACAGGGTCTGGTGAGCAGTACTTC. Translation gives CSVDGTGSGEQYF.

This clone is a singleton in its sample. The rearrangement joins TRBV2 to TRBJ2-7; D ambiguous. The CDR3 length is 10 residues. The germline CDR1 and CDR2 sequences are SNHLY and FYNNEI. Deletions cut 6 bases from V and 8 bases from J, with 8 bases between. The CDR3 coding sequence is TGTGCCAGCAGGTCGGGCCAGCAGTACTTC. It translates to CASRSGQQYF. The variable domain in full, completed from reference TRBV2 and TRBJ2-7, reads EPEVTQTPSHQVTQMGQEVILRCVPISNHLYFYWYRQILGQKVEFLVSFYNNEISEKSEIFDDQFSVERPDGSNFTLKIRSTKLEDSAMYFCASRSGQQYFGPGTRLTVT.

V usage is TRBV29-1 and J usage is TRBJ1-5; TRBD1 is a possible D gene (5 bases). The CDR3 is 13 amino acids. Deletions cut 5 bases from V and 0 bases from J, with 8 bases between. CDR1 is SQVTM, CDR2 ANQGSEA, per germline. The CDR3 is CSVSGNSNQPQHF. The CDR3 DNA sequence: TGCAGCGTTTCAGGGAATAGCAATCAGCCCCAGCATTTT.

Regarding this clone: At the DNA level, this CDR3 is encoded by other sequences in the same sample as well. V and J are TRBV18 and TRBJ2-3; possible D gene TRBD2, 5 bases. CDR3 length: 13 residues. The V end lost 6 bases, the J end lost 6 bases, and 13 bases lay between the germline ends. Germline V gene data show CDR1 as KGHSH and CDR2 as LQKENI. The CDR3 here is CASSPSREDTQYF. For the CDR3, the DNA is TGTGCCAGCTCTCCATCTAGGGAGGATACGCAGTATTTT.

The rearrangement links TRBV29-1 to TRBJ2-7; D remains unclear. Germline CDR1 and CDR2: SQVTM and ANQGSEA. The CDR3 loop spans 13 amino acids. Trimming pared 6 bases from V and 7 bases from J, leaving 19 bases between. The CDR3, as DNA: TGCAGCGTCCCCGCCCTTATCTGTTGGGAGCAGTACTTC. Amino acids: CSVPALICWEQYF.

The table lists this clone with a few counts. The V gene is TRBV7-2, the J gene TRBJ1-6; tentative D call: TRBD1 (6 bases). The CDR3 covers 14 residues. In germline, CDR1 is SGHTA, CDR2 FQGNSA. Trimming stripped 5 bases from V and 6 bases from J, with 11 bases between. This chain's CDR3 is CASSQTGPNSPLHF. In DNA, the CDR3 is TGTGCCAGCAGCCAGACAGGTCCTAATTCACCCCTCCACTTT.

This chain links TRBV7-9 with TRBJ2-7; 7 bases fit TRBD2. The V gene end was trimmed by 5 bases and the J gene end by 12 bases; junction bases not matched to a gene: 10. The CDR3 totals 12 residues. Germline V gives CDR1 SEHNR, CDR2 FQNEAQ (reference sequence). The CDR3 spells CASSPGPGGLYF. For the CDR3, the DNA is TGTGCCAGCAGCCCAGGGCCGGGGGGACTGTACTTC. Complete variable domain (other parts from reference TRBV7-9 and TRBJ2-7): DTGVSQNPRHKITKRGQNVTFRCDPISEHNRLYWYRQTLGQGPEFLTYFQNEAQLEKSRLLSDRFSAERPKGSFSTLEIQRTEQGDSAMYLCASSPGPGGLYFGPGTRLTVT.

V gene TRBV4-1 combines with J gene TRBJ1-1; 9 positions match TRBD1. J lost 5 bases, V lost 4 bases, and 5 bases had no gene match. This CDR3 is 14 amino acids long. The germline CDR1 and CDR2 sequences are MGHRA and YSYEKL. The CDR3, as DNA: TGCGCCAGCAGCCTCGGACAGGGGAGGACTGAAGCTTTCTTT. Protein sequence: CASSLGQGRTEAFF.

V usage is TRBV13 and J usage is TRBJ1-2; no reliable D call. V dropped 3 bases and J dropped 4 bases, with 9 bases sitting between them. Germline lookup yields CDR1 PRHDT and CDR2 FYEKMQ (reference sequence). The length of the CDR3 is 13 residues. CDR3 nucleotide sequence: TGTGCCAGCAGCTTGGGGTCGGGCTATGGCTACACCTTC. Translating it yields CASSLGSGYGYTF.

V and J are TRBV15 and TRBJ2-7; a weak D match, TRBD2 (6 bases). Per germline, CDR1 LNHNV and CDR2 YYDKDF (reference sequence). The V gene lost 3 bases and the J gene lost 4 bases, with 13 bases spanning the gap. This CDR3 is 14 amino acids long. The CDR3 nucleotides read TGTGCCACCAGCAGCCTTGAGGGGAGGTACGAGCAGTACTTC. This codes for CATSSLEGRYEQYF.

J is TRBJ2-2 and V is TRBV7-2; unclear D gene. Germline CDR1 SGHTA, CDR2 FQGNSA. V dropped 1 base and J dropped 1 base, with 4 bases sitting between them. The CDR3 has 14 residues. This chain's CDR3 is CASSLVQNTGELFF. CDR3 nucleotide sequence: TGTGCCAGCAGCTTAGTACAGAACACCGGGGAGCTGTTTTTT. Looking up the rest from reference TRBV7-2 and TRBJ2-2 gives the full variable domain: GAGVSQSPSNKVTEKGKDVELRCDPISGHTALYWYRQSLGQGLEFLIYFQGNSAPDKSGLPSDRFSAERTGGSVSTLTIQRTQQEDSAVYLCASSLVQNTGELFFGEGSRLTVL.

The CDR3 DNA reads TGTGCCAGAAGCGGCACCAGGAGGGAAGAGACCCAGTACTTC. This sequence encodes CARSGTRREETQYF. V is TRBV5-3 and J is TRBJ2-5; tentative D call: TRBD2 (6 bases). TRBV5-3 is given ORF status, its function remaining uncertain. This CDR3 region has 14 residues. Trimming cost V 4 bases and J 3 bases, with 13 bases left between them.

CDR3 bases: TGCGCCAGCAGCTTGGTGGGGGCTTACTACGAGCAGTACTTC. Translated, it gives CASSLVGAYYEQYF. This rearrangement joins TRBV5-1 to TRBJ2-7, with D maybe TRBD1 (6 bases). The CDR3 spans 14 residues. V lost 0 bases and J lost 3, with 10 bases in between. Germline assignment: CDR1 SGHRS and CDR2 YFSETQ.

Only a few counts were recorded for this clone. Written as DNA, the CDR3 is TGTGCCAGCAGTGAACGGACAGGGCAAAACATTCAGTACTTC. It specifies CASSERTGQNIQYF. This chain connects TRBV2 to TRBJ2-4; the match to TRBD1 covers 8 bases. Per the germline V gene, CDR1 is SNHLY and CDR2 is FYNNEI. V was clipped by 2 bases and J by 5 bases; unmatched bases: 2. The length of the CDR3 is 14 residues.

The gene calls are TRBV30 and TRBJ2-7, with D possibly TRBD1 on 6 matching bases. The CDR3 totals 12 residues. V lost 0 bases to trimming and J lost 7 bases, with 10 bases between them. The germline CDR1 and CDR2 sequences are GTSNPN and SVGIG (reference sequence). This CDR3 reads CAWSVGTGEQYF. The DNA of the CDR3 is TGTGCCTGGAGTGTGGGTACAGGGGAGCAGTACTTC.

The chain employs TRBV6-5 and TRBJ2-7; weak D call: TRBD2 (5 bases). In germline, CDR1 is MNHEY, CDR2 SVGAGI. This CDR3 spans 15 amino acids. V dropped 0 bases and J dropped 1 base, with 10 bases sitting between them. CDR3 protein: CASSYSPGSSYEQYF. CDR3 coding DNA: TGTGCCAGCAGTTACTCCCCGGGAAGTTCCTACGAGCAGTACTTC.

This sequence joins TRBV5-1 and TRBJ2-1, with D unclear. The CDR3 has 13 residues. CDR1 is SGHRS and CDR2 is YFSETQ in the germline V gene. Trimming removed 2 bases at V and 5 bases at J, with 8 bases between. Here the CDR3 DNA reads TGCGCCAGCAGCTTCGGTATGCACAATGAGCAGTTCTTC. Residues: CASSFGMHNEQFF. The whole variable domain, filled in from reference TRBV5-1 and TRBJ2-1, reads KAGVTQTPRYLIKTRGQQVTLSCSPISGHRSVSWYQQTPGQGLQFLFEYFSETQRNKGNFPGRFSGRQFSNSRSEMNVSTLELGDSALYLCASSFGMHNEQFFGPGTRLTVL.